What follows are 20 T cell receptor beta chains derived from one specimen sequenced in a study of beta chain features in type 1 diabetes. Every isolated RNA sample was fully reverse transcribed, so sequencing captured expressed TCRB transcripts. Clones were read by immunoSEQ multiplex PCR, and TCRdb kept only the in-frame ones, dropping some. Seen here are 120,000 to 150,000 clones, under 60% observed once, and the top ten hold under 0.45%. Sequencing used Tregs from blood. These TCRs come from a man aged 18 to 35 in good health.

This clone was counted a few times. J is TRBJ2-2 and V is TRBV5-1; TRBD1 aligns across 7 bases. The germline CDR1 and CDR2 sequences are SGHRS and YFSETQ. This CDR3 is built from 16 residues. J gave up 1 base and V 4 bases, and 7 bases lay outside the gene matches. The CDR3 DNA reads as TGCGCCAGCAGCGAACAGGGGAATGTGAACACCGGGGAGCTGTTTTTT. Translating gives CASSEQGNVNTGELFF.

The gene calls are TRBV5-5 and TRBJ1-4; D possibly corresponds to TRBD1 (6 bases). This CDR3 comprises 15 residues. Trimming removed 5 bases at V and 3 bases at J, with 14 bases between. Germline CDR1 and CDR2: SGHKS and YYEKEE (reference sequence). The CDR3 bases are TGTGCCAGCAGACCTACAGGGAACTCTAATGAAAAACTGTTTTTT. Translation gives CASRPTGNSNEKLFF.

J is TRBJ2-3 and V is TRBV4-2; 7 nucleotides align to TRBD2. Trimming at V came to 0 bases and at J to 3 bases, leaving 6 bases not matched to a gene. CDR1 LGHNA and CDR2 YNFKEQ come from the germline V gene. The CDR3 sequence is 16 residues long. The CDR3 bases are TGTGCCAGCAGCCAAGATGCGGGAGCTTGGACAGATACGCAGTATTTT. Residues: CASSQDAGAWTDTQYF.

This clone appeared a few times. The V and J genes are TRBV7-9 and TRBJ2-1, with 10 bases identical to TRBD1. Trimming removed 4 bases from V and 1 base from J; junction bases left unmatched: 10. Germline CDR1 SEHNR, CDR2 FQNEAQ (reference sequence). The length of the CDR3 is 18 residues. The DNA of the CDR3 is TGTGCCAGCAGCTCAAGGACAGGGGGACCCCAATCCTACAATGAGCAGTTCTTC. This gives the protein CASSSRTGGPQSYNEQFF.

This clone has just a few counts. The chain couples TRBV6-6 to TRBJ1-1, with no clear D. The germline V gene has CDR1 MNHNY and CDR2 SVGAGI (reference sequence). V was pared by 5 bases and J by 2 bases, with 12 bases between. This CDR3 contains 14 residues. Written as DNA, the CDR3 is TGTGCCAGCAGTCTACGGACTGTAAACACTGAAGCTTTCTTT. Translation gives CASSLRTVNTEAFF.

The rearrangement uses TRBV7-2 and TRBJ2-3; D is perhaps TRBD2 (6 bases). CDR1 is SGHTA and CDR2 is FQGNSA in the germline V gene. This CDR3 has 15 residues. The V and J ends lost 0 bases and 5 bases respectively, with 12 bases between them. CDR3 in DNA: TGTGCCAGCAGCTTAGCGGGCGGGGTGGGAGATACGCAGTATTTT. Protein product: CASSLAGGVGDTQYF.

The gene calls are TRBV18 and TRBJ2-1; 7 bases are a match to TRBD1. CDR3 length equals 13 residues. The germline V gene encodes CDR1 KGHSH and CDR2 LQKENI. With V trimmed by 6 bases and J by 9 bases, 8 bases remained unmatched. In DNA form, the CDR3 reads TGTGCCAGCTCTGACAGGGACCGCGGTGAGCAGTTCTTC. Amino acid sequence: CASSDRDRGEQFF.

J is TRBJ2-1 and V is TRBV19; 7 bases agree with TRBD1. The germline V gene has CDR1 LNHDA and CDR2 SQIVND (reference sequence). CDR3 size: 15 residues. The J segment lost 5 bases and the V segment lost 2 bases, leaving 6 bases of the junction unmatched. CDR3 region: CASSIRQGLHNEQFF. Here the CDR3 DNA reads TGTGCCAGTAGTATAAGACAGGGTCTTCACAATGAGCAGTTCTTC. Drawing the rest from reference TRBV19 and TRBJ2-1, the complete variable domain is DGGITQSPKYLFRKEGQNVTLSCEQNLNHDAMYWYRQDPGQGLRLIYYSQIVNDFQKGDIAEGYSVSREKKESFPLTVTSAQKNPTAFYLCASSIRQGLHNEQFFGPGTRLTVL.

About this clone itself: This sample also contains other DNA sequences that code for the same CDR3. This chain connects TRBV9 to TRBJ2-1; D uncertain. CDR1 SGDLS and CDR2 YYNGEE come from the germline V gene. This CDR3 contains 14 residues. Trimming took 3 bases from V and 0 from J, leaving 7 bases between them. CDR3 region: CASSARSSYNEQFF. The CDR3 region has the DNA TGTGCCAGCAGCGCCAGAAGCTCCTACAATGAGCAGTTCTTC.

The DNA of the CDR3 is TGTGCCAGCAGGGAAAGCGGTCCCCAAAACATTCAGTACTTC. Its translation is CASRESGPQNIQYF. The V gene is TRBV28, the J gene TRBJ2-4, with a tentative D call TRBD2 (5 bases). Deletions cut 6 bases from V and 5 bases from J, with 14 bases between. The germline V gene has CDR1 MDHEN and CDR2 SYDVKM. The length of the CDR3 is 14 residues. The whole variable domain, remainder taken from reference TRBV28 and TRBJ2-4, is DVKVTQSSRYLVKRTGEKVFLECVQDMDHENMFWYRQDPGLGLRLIYFSYDVKMKEKGDIPEGYSVSREKKERFSLILESASTNQTSMYLCASRESGPQNIQYFGAGTRLSVL.

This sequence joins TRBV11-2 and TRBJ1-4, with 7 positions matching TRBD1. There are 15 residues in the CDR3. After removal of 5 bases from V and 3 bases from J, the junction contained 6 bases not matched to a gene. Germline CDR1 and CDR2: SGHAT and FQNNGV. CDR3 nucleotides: TGTGCCAGCAGCCTACAGGGGCAGGCTAATGAAAAACTGTTTTTT. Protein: CASSLQGQANEKLFF.

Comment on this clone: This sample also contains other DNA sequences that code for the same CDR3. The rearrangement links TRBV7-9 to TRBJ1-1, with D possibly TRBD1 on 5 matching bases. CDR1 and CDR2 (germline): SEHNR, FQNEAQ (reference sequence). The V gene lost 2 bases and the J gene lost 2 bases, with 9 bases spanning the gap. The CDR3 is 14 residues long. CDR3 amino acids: CASSLRQGNTEAFF. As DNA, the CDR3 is TGTGCCAGCAGCTTACGGCAGGGAAACACTGAAGCTTTCTTT.

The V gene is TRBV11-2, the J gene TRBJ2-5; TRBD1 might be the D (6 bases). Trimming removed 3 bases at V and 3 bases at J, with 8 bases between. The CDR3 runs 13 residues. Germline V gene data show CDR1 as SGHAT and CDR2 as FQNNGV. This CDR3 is CASSFQGKETQYF. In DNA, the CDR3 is TGTGCCAGCAGCTTCCAGGGGAAAGAGACCCAGTACTTC.

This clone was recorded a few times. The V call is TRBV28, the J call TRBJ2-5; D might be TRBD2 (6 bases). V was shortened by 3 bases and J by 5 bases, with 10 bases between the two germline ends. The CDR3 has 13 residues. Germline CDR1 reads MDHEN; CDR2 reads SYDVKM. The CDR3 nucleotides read TGTGCCAGCAGTTTGTCGGGGGTCGAGACCCAGTACTTC. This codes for CASSLSGVETQYF.

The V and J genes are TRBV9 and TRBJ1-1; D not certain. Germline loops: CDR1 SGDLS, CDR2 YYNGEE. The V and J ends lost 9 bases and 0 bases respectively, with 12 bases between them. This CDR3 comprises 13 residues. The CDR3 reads CATARALNTEAFF. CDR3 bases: TGTGCCACTGCGAGGGCCTTGAACACTGAAGCTTTCTTT.

CDR3 DNA sequence: TGTGCCAGCAGACTCGACAGGTATCAGCCCCAGCATTTT. Translation: CASRLDRYQPQHF. The chain joins TRBV28 to TRBJ1-5; D is possibly TRBD1 (6 bases). V lost 6 bases to trimming and J lost 5 bases, with 11 bases between them. The CDR3 spans 13 residues. The V gene's germline CDR1 is MDHEN and CDR2 SYDVKM.

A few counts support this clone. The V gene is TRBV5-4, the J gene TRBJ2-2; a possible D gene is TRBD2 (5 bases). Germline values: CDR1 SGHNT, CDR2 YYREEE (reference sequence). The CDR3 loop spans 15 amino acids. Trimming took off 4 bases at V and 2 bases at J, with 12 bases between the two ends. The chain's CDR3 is CASSAGLGNTGELFF. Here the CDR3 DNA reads TGTGCCAGCAGCGCCGGACTGGGAAACACCGGGGAGCTGTTTTTT.

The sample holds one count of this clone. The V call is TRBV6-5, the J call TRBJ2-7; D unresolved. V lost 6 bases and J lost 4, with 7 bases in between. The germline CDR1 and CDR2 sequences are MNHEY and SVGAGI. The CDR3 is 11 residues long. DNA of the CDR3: TGTGCCAGCAGGAGTCGGTACGAGCAGTACTTC. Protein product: CASRSRYEQYF.

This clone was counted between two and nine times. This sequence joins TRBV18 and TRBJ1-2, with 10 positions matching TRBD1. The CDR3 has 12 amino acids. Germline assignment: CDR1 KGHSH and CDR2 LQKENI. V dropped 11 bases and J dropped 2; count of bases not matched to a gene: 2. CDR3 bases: TGTGCCGGGACAGGGGAGAACTATGGCTACACCTTC. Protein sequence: CAGTGENYGYTF.

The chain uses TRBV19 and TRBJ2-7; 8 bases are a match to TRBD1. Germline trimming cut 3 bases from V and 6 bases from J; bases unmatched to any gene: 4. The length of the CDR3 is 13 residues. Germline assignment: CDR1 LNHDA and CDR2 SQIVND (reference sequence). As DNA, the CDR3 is TGTGCCAGTAGTATCCGACAGGGGAGCGAGCAGTACTTC. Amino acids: CASSIRQGSEQYF.